The T cell receptor (beta chain) described here comes from a study of T-cell memory formation after mild COVID-19. Findings and limits, study-wide: Clones contracting over day 15 to 85 were CD4/CD8 balanced, with later expanders leaning CD4+.

Only a few counts were recorded for this clonotype. Its antigen remains unidentified. The germline CDR1 and CDR2 sequences are LNHDA and SQIVND (reference sequence). There are 15 residues in the CDR3. V lost 5 bases, J lost 0 bases, and 14 bases lay in between. MiXCR, run by TCRdb on the 5' RACE reads, gives a single entry per CDR3 protein. Of some 200,000 distinct CDR3 sequences listed, about 20% are singletons. This rearrangement joins TRBV19 to TRBJ2-7; no definite D call. The sequenced sample was PBMCs or a T cell subset sorted from them (not recorded which). This sequence originates from an adult woman who had mild COVID-19 (a few samples of this study predate the infection). Cell type and time point are not known. In DNA, the CDR3 is TGTGCCAGTAGTTTCGTCTTGAGGAGCTCCTACGAGCAGTACTTC. It codes for CASSFVLRSSYEQYF. The full variable domain, with the rest looked up from reference TRBV19 and TRBJ2-7, is DGGITQSPKYLFRKEGQNVTLSCEQNLNHDAMYWYRQDPGQGLRLIYYSQIVNDFQKGDIAEGYSVSREKKESFPLTVTSAQKNPTAFYLCASSFVLRSSYEQYFGPGTRLTVT.